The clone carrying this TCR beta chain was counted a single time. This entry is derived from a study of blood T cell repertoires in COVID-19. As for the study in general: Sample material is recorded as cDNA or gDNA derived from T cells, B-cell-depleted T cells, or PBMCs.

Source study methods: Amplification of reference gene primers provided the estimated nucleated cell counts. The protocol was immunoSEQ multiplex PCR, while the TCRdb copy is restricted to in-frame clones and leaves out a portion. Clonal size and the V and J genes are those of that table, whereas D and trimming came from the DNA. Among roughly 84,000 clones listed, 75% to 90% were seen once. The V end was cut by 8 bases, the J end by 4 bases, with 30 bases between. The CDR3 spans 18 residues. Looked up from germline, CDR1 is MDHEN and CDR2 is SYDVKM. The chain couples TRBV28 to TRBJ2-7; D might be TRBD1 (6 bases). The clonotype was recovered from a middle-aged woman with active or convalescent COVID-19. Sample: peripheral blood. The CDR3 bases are TGTGCCAGCCTTAGGATGTGGGGAACCGGGACATCGGCTTACGAGCAGTACTTC. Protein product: CASLRMWGTGTSAYEQYF.